Described below is a single T cell receptor beta chain sequence and its context. The junction differs from germline at one of its ends, possibly a read error. The CDR3 sequence is 18 residues long. From germline, CDR1 is SSHAT and CDR2 FNYEAQ (reference sequence). These data originate in a study of T-cell reconstitution after alpha-beta-depleted transplantation in children. During its preparation, the TCRbeta library received unique molecular identifiers. In TCRdb, the PCR reads were re-called with MiXCR into one record per CDR3 protein. This sample carries more than 400,000 distinct CDR3 sequences, 43% of them seen once, and the ten largest clones take 27%.

This receptor was identified in a girl aged 2-15 years with aplastic anemia, due to receive a stem cell transplant. This chain joins TRBV7-7 and TRBJ2-1, with 11 bases identical to TRBD2. The sequenced sample was PBMCs, obtained before TCRalphabeta/CD19-depleted stem cell transplant. The CDR3 sequence: CASSLEVLAGGFYNEQFF. As DNA, the CDR3 is TGTGCTAGCAGCTTAGAGGTGCTAGCGGGAGGCTTCTACAATGAGCAGTTCTTC.